Each of the 8 T cell receptor beta chains below was sequenced from the same sample in a study of blood T cell repertoires in COVID-19. Method: immunoSEQ multiplex PCR; TCRdb's copy keeps in-frame clones and lacks some. The sample yields approximately 140,000 clones, around three quarters seen once. The sample taken for sequencing was peripheral blood. The origin of the receptors is an elderly man with acute or convalescent COVID-19.

The CDR3, as DNA: TGTGCCAGCAGTTTATTGGGCGGGGTGGCCTACAATGAGCAGTTCTTC. This gives the protein CASSLLGGVAYNEQFF. The rearrangement joins TRBV28 to TRBJ2-1; D possibly corresponds to TRBD2 (6 bases). V gave up 1 base and J gave up 2 bases, with 12 bases separating them. Germline V gene data show CDR1 as MDHEN and CDR2 as SYDVKM. The length of the CDR3 is 16 residues. Drawing the rest from reference TRBV28 and TRBJ2-1, the complete variable domain is DVKVTQSSRYLVKRTGEKVFLECVQDMDHENMFWYRQDPGLGLRLIYFSYDVKMKEKGDIPEGYSVSREKKERFSLILESASTNQTSMYLCASSLLGGVAYNEQFFGPGTRLTVL.

The chain carries TRBV19 and TRBJ2-1, with D tentatively TRBD1 (5 bases). Between the trimmed V and J ends, which lost 4 bases and 6 bases, there was a span of 13 bases. The CDR3 runs 14 residues. Germline CDR1 and CDR2: LNHDA and SQIVND (reference sequence). This chain's CDR3 is CASSTQGISNEQFF. The CDR3 nucleotides are TGTGCCAGTAGTACGCAGGGCATAAGCAATGAGCAGTTCTTC.

This rearrangement joins TRBV6-5 to TRBJ2-7, with D possibly being TRBD1 (6 bases). Trimming removed 6 bases from V and 3 bases from J, with 18 bases in between. The CDR3 contains 15 residues. Germline V gene data show CDR1 as MNHEY and CDR2 as SVGAGI. The CDR3 region has the DNA TGTGCCAGCAGCCCGGCCCAGACAGGAGACTACGAGCAGTACTTC. Translation gives CASSPAQTGDYEQYF.

The chain joins TRBV20-1 to TRBJ1-2; possibly TRBD1 for D (5 bases). With 3 bases removed from V and 0 bases from J, the gap between germline ends came to 11 bases. The V gene's germline CDR1 is DFQATT and CDR2 SNEGSKA (reference sequence). The CDR3 totals 14 residues. The CDR3 protein is CSASSGAPNYGYTF. The CDR3 DNA follows: TGCAGTGCTAGTTCTGGGGCCCCTAACTATGGCTACACCTTC.

As regards this clone: Other DNA sequences from this sample encode an identical CDR3 as well. The genes are TRBV7-9 and TRBJ1-2, with TRBD1 matching 8 bases. After removal of 4 bases from V and 7 bases from J, the junction contained 8 bases not matched to a gene. CDR1 is SEHNR and CDR2 is FQNEAQ in the germline V gene (reference sequence). This CDR3 contains 14 residues. CDR3 DNA: TGTGCCAGCAGCTCACCCGGGACAGGTCTTGGCTACACCTTC. As protein: CASSSPGTGLGYTF.

CDR3 amino acids: CASVISGELFF. As DNA, the CDR3 is TGCGCCAGCGTTATATCCGGGGAGCTGTTTTTT. V is TRBV5-1 and J is TRBJ2-2; no definite D call. Germline values: CDR1 SGHRS, CDR2 YFSETQ. V lost 7 bases and J 6 bases, leaving 7 bases between the germline ends. This CDR3 is built from 11 residues.

The chain uses TRBV9 and TRBJ1-6; 9 nucleotides line up with TRBD1. The junction had 7 bases not matched to a gene; V was cut back by 4 bases and J by 5 bases. The CDR3 contains 16 residues. The germline V gene encodes CDR1 SGDLS and CDR2 YYNGEE. Here the CDR3 DNA reads TGTGCCAGCAGCTCCCGGGGACAGGGTAATAATTCACCCCTCCACTTT. Protein: CASSSRGQGNNSPLHF.

The chain uses TRBV9 and TRBJ1-5; D not resolved. The CDR3 runs 14 residues. Trimming removed 2 bases from V and 10 bases from J, with 16 bases in between. Germline values: CDR1 SGDLS, CDR2 YYNGEE. The DNA for the CDR3 is TGTGCCAGCAGCGTGGGAGGTTTTCGGGAACCCCAGCATTTT. It codes for CASSVGGFREPQHF.